These 30 T cell receptor beta chains were sequenced from one sample in a study of blood T cell repertoires in COVID-19. Measured with immunoSEQ multiplex PCR; TCRdb has only the in-frame clones, and not every one. The sample lists about 270,000 clones; 75% to 90% were seen once. Sample: peripheral blood. The receptors originated from a woman between 70 and 85 years old with COVID-19, enrolled during active disease.

This clone appeared once. The gene calls are TRBV28 and TRBJ2-5, with D possibly TRBD2 on 5 matching bases. Per germline, CDR1 MDHEN and CDR2 SYDVKM. The CDR3 has 13 amino acids. V gave up 3 bases and J gave up 2 bases, with 7 bases separating them. The CDR3: CASSLRVQETQYF. As DNA, the CDR3 is TGTGCCAGCAGTTTGAGGGTTCAAGAGACCCAGTACTTC.

This chain connects TRBV6-6 to TRBJ2-2; D perhaps matches TRBD2 (6 bases). V was clipped by 8 bases and J by 6 bases, with 22 bases between them. The CDR3 runs to 16 residues. Germline CDR1 MNHNY, CDR2 SVGAGI (reference sequence). CDR3 nucleotide sequence: TGTGCCAGCGCTAGAGGGTCATCCTGGGGGGCCGGGGAGCTGTTTTTT. Translation gives CASARGSSWGAGELFF.

This chain uses TRBV30 with TRBJ1-1, with D perhaps TRBD1 (5 bases). V lost 2 bases and J lost 5, with 15 bases in between. CDR3 length: 14 residues. Germline CDR1 is GTSNPN and CDR2 is SVGIG (reference sequence). CDR3 sequence: CAWSTGFSPTEAFF. The CDR3 DNA is TGTGCCTGGAGTACAGGCTTTTCTCCAACTGAAGCTTTCTTT. Filled out from reference TRBV30 and TRBJ1-1, the complete variable domain reads SQTIHQWPATLVQPVGSPLSLECTVEGTSNPNLYWYRQAAGRGLQLLFYSVGIGQISSEVPQNLSASRPQDRQFILSSKKLLLSDSGFYLCAWSTGFSPTEAFFGQGTRLTVV.

This sequence joins TRBV19 and TRBJ1-1; tentative D call: TRBD1 (6 bases). The CDR3 has 12 residues. Trimming took 1 base from V and 11 from J, leaving 11 bases between them. Germline V CDR1 and CDR2: LNHDA, SQIVND (reference sequence). CDR3 sequence (DNA): TGTGCCAGTAGTATAGTGGGGGCTATGGCTTTCTTT. As protein: CASSIVGAMAFF.

This rearrangement joins TRBV9 to TRBJ2-5; TRBD2 aligns across 8 bases. Germline V gene data show CDR1 as SGDLS and CDR2 as YYNGEE. The V and J ends lost 4 bases and 5 bases, in that order; junction bases with no gene match: 16. The CDR3 totals 17 residues. In nucleotides, the CDR3 is TGTGCCAGCAGCCCATTCGGCGGGCGGGGGGCTTTGGAGACCCAGTACTTC. Protein sequence: CASSPFGGRGALETQYF.

At least ten counts were recorded for this clone. The gene calls are TRBV5-4 and TRBJ2-3; D is possibly TRBD2 (5 bases). Germline V gene sequence: CDR1 SGHNT, CDR2 YYREEE (reference sequence). The CDR3 contains 14 residues. The V and J ends lost 0 bases and 3 bases respectively, with 8 bases between them. The CDR3 loop reads CASSLGRGTDTQYF. Here the CDR3 DNA reads TGTGCCAGCAGCTTGGGTCGGGGTACAGATACGCAGTATTTT.

The chain links TRBV9 to TRBJ2-3, with D possibly matching TRBD2 (6 bases). The CDR3 contains 16 residues. V lost 0 bases, J lost 2 bases, and 13 bases lay in between. From germline, CDR1 is SGDLS and CDR2 YYNGEE. The CDR3 reads CASSVVSGVHTDTQYF. CDR3 bases: TGTGCCAGCAGCGTAGTATCGGGGGTGCACACAGATACGCAGTATTTT.

The chain uses TRBV19 and TRBJ1-2; D is possibly TRBD1 (6 bases). CDR1 and CDR2 (germline): LNHDA, SQIVND (reference sequence). The CDR3 consists of 15 residues. V gave up 1 base and J gave up 1 base, with 10 bases separating them. The CDR3 sequence: CASSIVGQSNYGYTF. In DNA form, the CDR3 reads TGTGCCAGTAGTATAGTCGGACAGAGTAACTATGGCTACACCTTC.

The chain couples TRBV19 to TRBJ2-6; D gene ambiguous. CDR3 length equals 14 residues. Germline assignment: CDR1 LNHDA and CDR2 SQIVND (reference sequence). Trimming took 2 bases from V and 0 from J, leaving 2 bases between them. The CDR3 DNA sequence: TGTGCCAGTAGTATACTCTCTGGGGCCAACGTCCTGACTTTC. This encodes CASSILSGANVLTF.

J is TRBJ2-2 and V is TRBV7-3, with 8 bases matching TRBD1. Germline trimming cut 5 bases from V and 6 bases from J; bases unmatched to any gene: 8. The CDR3 is made up of 15 amino acids. CDR1 and CDR2 from the germline V gene are SGHTA and FQGTGA. The CDR3 coding sequence is TGTGCCAGCAGCCCTACAGGGGGGCTATCCGGGGAGCTGTTTTTT. Translating gives CASSPTGGLSGELFF. Complete variable domain (other parts from reference TRBV7-3 and TRBJ2-2): GAGVSQTPSNKVTEKGKYVELRCDPISGHTALYWYRQSLGQGPEFLIYFQGTGAADDSGLPNDRFFAVRPEGSVSTLKIQRTERGDSAVYLCASSPTGGLSGELFFGEGSRLTVL.

This clone was seen a single time. The chain is built from TRBV6-6 and TRBJ1-6, with TRBD1 matching 7 bases. Germline-derived CDR1 and CDR2 are MNHNY and SVGAGI (reference sequence). The V gene end was trimmed by 5 bases and the J gene end by 7 bases; junction bases not matched to a gene: 5. The length of the CDR3 is 14 residues. CDR3 protein: CASSLGQANSPLHF. In DNA form, the CDR3 reads TGTGCCAGCAGTCTTGGACAGGCGAATTCACCCCTCCACTTT.

The V and J genes are TRBV5-4 and TRBJ1-6, with 8 bases that match TRBD1. From germline, CDR1 is SGHNT and CDR2 YYREEE (reference sequence). The ends lost 10 bases at V and 6 bases at J; junction bases unmatched: 15. The CDR3 has 16 amino acids. The CDR3 bases are TGTGCCGGTTATAGCGCAGGGGGCGAGTTTAATTCACCCCTCCACTTT. Its translation is CAGYSAGGEFNSPLHF.

The chain recombines TRBV4-1 with TRBJ2-1, with no clear D. V lost 10 bases to trimming and J lost 4 bases, with 8 bases between them. Germline V gives CDR1 MGHRA, CDR2 YSYEKL. The CDR3 contains 11 residues. DNA for the CDR3: TGCGCCACCCAACATTACAATGAGCAGTTCTTC. This encodes CATQHYNEQFF.

V usage is TRBV3-1 (or the pseudogene TRBV3-2) and J usage is TRBJ1-5; 7 nucleotides align to TRBD1. CDR3 length: 22 residues. Per the germline V gene, CDR1 is LGHDT and CDR2 is YNNKEL (reference sequence). V lost 2 bases and J lost 0; bases outside the gene matches: 22. The DNA for the CDR3 is TGTGCCAGCAGCCAACCTGGACAGGCATATTCCCCAGTTTATATTAGCAATCAGCCCCAGCATTTT. Residues: CASSQPGQAYSPVYISNQPQHF.

The genes are TRBV4-3 and TRBJ1-5, with a weak D call TRBD1 (6 bases). The germline V gene has CDR1 LGHNA and CDR2 YSLEER. CDR3 size: 14 residues. The ends were cut back, 3 bases at V and 4 bases at J, with 10 bases in the middle. CDR3 sequence: CASSQRQENQPQHF. In DNA form, the CDR3 reads TGCGCCAGCAGCCAGCGACAGGAAAATCAGCCCCAGCATTTT.

This sequence joins TRBV4-3 and TRBJ2-3; 13 bases align to TRBD2. Germline CDR1 and CDR2: LGHNA and YSLEER. Trimming at V came to 4 bases and at J to 7 bases, leaving 5 bases not matched to a gene. The CDR3 contains 15 residues. CDR3 residues: CASSPSTSGGNTQYF. The DNA of the CDR3 is TGCGCCAGCAGCCCCTCGACTAGCGGGGGGAATACGCAGTATTTT.

This clone has only a few counts. V and J are TRBV7-9 and TRBJ2-1; possibly TRBD1 for D (6 bases). Germline lookup yields CDR1 SEHNR and CDR2 FQNEAQ (reference sequence). CDR3 length: 17 amino acids. Trimming took off 2 bases at V and 0 bases at J, with 14 bases between the two ends. CDR3 amino acids: CASSLSTGLYSYNEQFF. For the CDR3, the DNA is TGTGCCAGCAGCTTATCTACAGGGCTTTACTCCTACAATGAGCAGTTCTTC.

The chain has TRBV4-1 and TRBJ2-3; the match to TRBD2 covers 12 bases. With 4 bases clipped from V and 1 base from J, the junction kept 15 bases outside the gene matches. This CDR3 is built from 20 residues. Germline CDR1 reads MGHRA; CDR2 reads YSYEKL. In nucleotides, the CDR3 is TGCGCCAGCAGCCGATTACTAGCGGGGGGTACGGTTTCTGGCACAGATACGCAGTATTTT. It yields the protein CASSRLLAGGTVSGTDTQYF.

This chain links TRBV2 with TRBJ1-2; the match to TRBD1 covers 8 bases. V was pared by 4 bases and J by 6 bases, with 7 bases of the junction left unmatched. This CDR3 comprises 14 residues. CDR1 SNHLY and CDR2 FYNNEI come from the germline V gene. The CDR3 DNA is TGTGCCAGCAGTGCCCGGACAGGGCCCAATGGCTACACCTTC. Translated: CASSARTGPNGYTF.

The genes are TRBV30 and TRBJ2-3; TRBD1 matches 7 bases. Germline assignment: CDR1 GTSNPN and CDR2 SVGIG (reference sequence). The ends lost 3 bases at V and 5 bases at J; junction bases unmatched: 5. There are 13 residues in the CDR3. The CDR3 here is CAWSLGGEDTQYF. In DNA form, the CDR3 reads TGTGCCTGGAGCTTAGGGGGCGAAGATACGCAGTATTTT.

This chain uses TRBV7-9 with TRBJ2-7; 7 nucleotides line up with TRBD1. The CDR3 consists of 16 residues. The germline V gene encodes CDR1 SEHNR and CDR2 FQNEAQ (reference sequence). V shed 2 bases, J shed 0 bases, and the junction held 7 bases outside the gene matches. The CDR3 region is CASSLFQWDSSYEQYF. The CDR3 bases are TGTGCCAGCAGCTTATTTCAATGGGACAGCTCCTACGAGCAGTACTTC.

V gene TRBV3-1 (or the pseudogene TRBV3-2) combines with J gene TRBJ1-4, with 7 bases lining up with TRBD1. Germline CDR1 is LGHDT and CDR2 is YNNKEL (reference sequence). V trimming: 5 bases; J trimming: 1 base; junction bases outside the gene matches: 4. The CDR3 is made up of 15 amino acids. The DNA for the CDR3 is TGTGCCAGCAGCGCCTCAGGGGGAACTAATGAAAAACTGTTTTTT. This sequence encodes CASSASGGTNEKLFF.

This clone was counted between two and nine times. This CDR3 is CASSKQGANTEAFF. CDR3 nucleotides: TGTGCCAGCAGTAAACAGGGGGCGAATACTGAAGCTTTCTTT. The chain carries TRBV5-4 and TRBJ1-1; 9 bases align to TRBD1. The CDR3 covers 14 residues. V was clipped by 5 bases and J by 5 bases; unmatched bases: 7. Germline CDR1 reads SGHNT; CDR2 reads YYREEE (reference sequence).

J is TRBJ2-5 and V is TRBV2, with 14 positions matching TRBD2. J was trimmed by 1 base and V by 6 bases; bases with no gene match: 10. Per germline, CDR1 SNHLY and CDR2 FYNNEI. The CDR3 runs 18 residues. CDR3 loop: CASRWGGTSGGIQETQYF. CDR3 DNA: TGTGCCAGCAGGTGGGGTGGGACTAGCGGGGGCATCCAAGAGACCCAGTACTTC.

V usage is TRBV7-2 and J usage is TRBJ1-5, with TRBD1 matching over 7 bases. Germline assignment: CDR1 SGHTA and CDR2 FQGNSA. The ends lost 5 bases at V and 7 bases at J; junction bases unmatched: 8. The CDR3 contains 14 residues. CDR3 in DNA: TGTGCCAGCAGCAAAGACAGGGTGGGGCAGCCCCAGCATTTT. This codes for CASSKDRVGQPQHF.

The CDR3 spells CASSEVAYEQYF. The CDR3 region has the DNA TGTGCCAGCAGTGAAGTAGCCTACGAGCAGTACTTC. This chain joins TRBV2 and TRBJ2-7; D not resolved. Germline-derived CDR1 and CDR2 are SNHLY and FYNNEI. The CDR3 contains 12 residues. V lost 1 base to trimming and J lost 2 bases, with 3 bases between them.

The rearrangement links TRBV13 to TRBJ2-1; D might be TRBD1 (5 bases). CDR1 is PRHDT, CDR2 FYEKMQ, per germline (reference sequence). The CDR3 has 13 residues. V was cut by 4 bases and J by 7 bases, with 11 bases left in between. DNA of the CDR3: TGTGCCAGCAGCTCCAGGGTAATGAATGAGCAGTTCTTC. Protein product: CASSSRVMNEQFF.

This clone was observed once. The rearrangement links TRBV4-1 to TRBJ2-7; D is ambiguous. Germline values: CDR1 MGHRA, CDR2 YSYEKL. The CDR3 loop spans 14 amino acids. V was trimmed by 4 bases and J by 4 bases, leaving 14 bases between them. CDR3 amino acids: CASSRVRENYEQYF. DNA for the CDR3: TGCGCCAGCAGCCGAGTACGAGAGAATTACGAGCAGTACTTC.

The V call is TRBV9, the J call TRBJ2-3; D is ambiguous. The germline CDR1 and CDR2 sequences are SGDLS and YYNGEE. Trimming took 0 bases from V and 1 from J, leaving 12 bases between them. This CDR3 contains 16 residues. The CDR3 DNA follows: TGTGCCAGCAGCGTAGATGTGGGCGCTCGCACAGATACGCAGTATTTT. Translation: CASSVDVGARTDTQYF.

The genes are TRBV7-2 and TRBJ2-3; 9 bases align to TRBD2. The CDR3 extends over 15 amino acids. Germline values: CDR1 SGHTA, CDR2 FQGNSA. V shed 3 bases, J shed 7 bases, and the junction held 8 bases outside the gene matches. The CDR3 bases are TGTGCCAGCAGCTTCGGAGCGGGGGGTGGGAATACGCAGTATTTT. Its translation is CASSFGAGGGNTQYF.